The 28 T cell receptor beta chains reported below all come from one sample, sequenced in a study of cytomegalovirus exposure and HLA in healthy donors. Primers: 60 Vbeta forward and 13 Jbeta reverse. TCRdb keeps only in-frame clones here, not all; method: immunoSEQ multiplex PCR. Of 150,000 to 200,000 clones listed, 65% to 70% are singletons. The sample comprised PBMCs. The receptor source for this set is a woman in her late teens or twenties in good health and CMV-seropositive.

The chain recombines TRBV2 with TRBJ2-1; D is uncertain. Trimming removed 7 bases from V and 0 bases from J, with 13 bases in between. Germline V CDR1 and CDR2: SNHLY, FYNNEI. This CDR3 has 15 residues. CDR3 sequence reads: CASTIRVSSYNEQFF. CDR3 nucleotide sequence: TGTGCCAGCACTATACGGGTTAGCTCCTACAATGAGCAGTTCTTC. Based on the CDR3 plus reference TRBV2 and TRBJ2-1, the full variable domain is EPEVTQTPSHQVTQMGQEVILRCVPISNHLYFYWYRQILGQKVEFLVSFYNNEISEKSEIFDDQFSVERPDGSNFTLKIRSTKLEDSAMYFCASTIRVSSYNEQFFGPGTRLTVL.

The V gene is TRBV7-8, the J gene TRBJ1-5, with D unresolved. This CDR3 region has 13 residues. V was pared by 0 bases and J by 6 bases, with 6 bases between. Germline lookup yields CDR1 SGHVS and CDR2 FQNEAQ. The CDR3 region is CASSLAGSQPQHF. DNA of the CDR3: TGTGCCAGCAGCTTAGCCGGGAGTCAGCCCCAGCATTTT.

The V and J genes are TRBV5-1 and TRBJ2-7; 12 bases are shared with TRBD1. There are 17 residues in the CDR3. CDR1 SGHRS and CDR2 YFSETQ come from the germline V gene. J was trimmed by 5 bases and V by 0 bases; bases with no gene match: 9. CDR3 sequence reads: CASSLASGTGGRNEQYF. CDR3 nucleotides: TGCGCCAGCAGCTTGGCCTCCGGGACAGGGGGCCGAAACGAGCAGTACTTC.

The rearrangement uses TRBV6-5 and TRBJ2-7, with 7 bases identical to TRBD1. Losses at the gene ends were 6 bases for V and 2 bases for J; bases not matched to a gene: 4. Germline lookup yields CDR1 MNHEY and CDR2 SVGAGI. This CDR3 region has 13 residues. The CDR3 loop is CASSIGTAYEQYF. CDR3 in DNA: TGTGCCAGCAGCATCGGGACAGCCTACGAGCAGTACTTC.

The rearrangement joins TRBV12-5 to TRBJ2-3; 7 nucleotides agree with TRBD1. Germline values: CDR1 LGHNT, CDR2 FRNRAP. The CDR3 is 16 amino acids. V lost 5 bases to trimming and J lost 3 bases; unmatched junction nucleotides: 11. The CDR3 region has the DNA TGTGCTAGTGGTCGGTGGGGCAGGGGGATGACAGATACGCAGTATTTT. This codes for CASGRWGRGMTDTQYF.

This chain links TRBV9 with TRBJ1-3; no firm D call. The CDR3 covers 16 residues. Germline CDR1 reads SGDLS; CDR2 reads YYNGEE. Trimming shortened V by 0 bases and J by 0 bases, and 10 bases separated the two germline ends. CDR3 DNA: TGTGCCAGCAGCGTAGCTGTGACTATCTCTGGAAACACCATATATTTT. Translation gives CASSVAVTISGNTIYF.

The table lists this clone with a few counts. As DNA, the CDR3 is TGCGCCAGCAGCCAAGAGGTTGCGGGGGCATCTTCCTACAATGAGCAGTTCTTC. As protein: CASSQEVAGASSYNEQFF. The J gene is TRBJ2-1, the V gene TRBV4-3, with D perhaps matching TRBD2 (7 bases). V lost 0 bases, J lost 1 base, and 16 bases lay in between. The germline gives CDR1 LGHNA, CDR2 YSLEER. The CDR3 is 18 residues long.

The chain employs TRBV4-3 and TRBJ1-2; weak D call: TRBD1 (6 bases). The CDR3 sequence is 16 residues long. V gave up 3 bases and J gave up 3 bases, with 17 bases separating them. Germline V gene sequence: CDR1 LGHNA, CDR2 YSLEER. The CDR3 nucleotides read TGCGCCAGCAGCCACCGAGGACAGTCTTTGGACTATGGCTACACCTTC. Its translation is CASSHRGQSLDYGYTF.

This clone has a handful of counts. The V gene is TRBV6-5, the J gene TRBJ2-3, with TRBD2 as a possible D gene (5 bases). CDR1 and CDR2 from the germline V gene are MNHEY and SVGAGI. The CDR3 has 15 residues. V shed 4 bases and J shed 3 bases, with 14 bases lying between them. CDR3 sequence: CASSSTFEGTDTQYF. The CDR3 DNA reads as TGTGCCAGCAGTTCTACATTCGAGGGTACAGATACGCAGTATTTT.

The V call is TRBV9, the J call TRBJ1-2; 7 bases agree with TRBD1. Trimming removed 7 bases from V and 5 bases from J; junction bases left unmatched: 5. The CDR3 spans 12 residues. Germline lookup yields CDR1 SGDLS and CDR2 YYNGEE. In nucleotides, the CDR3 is TGTGCCAGCGGCCAGACAGGGTATGGCTACACCTTC. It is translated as CASGQTGYGYTF. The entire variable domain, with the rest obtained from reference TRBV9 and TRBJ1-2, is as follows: DSGVTQTPKHLITATGQRVTLRCSPRSGDLSVYWYQQSLDQGLQFLIQYYNGEERAKGNILERFSAQQFPDLHSELNLSSLELGDSALYFCASGQTGYGYTFGSGTRLTVV.

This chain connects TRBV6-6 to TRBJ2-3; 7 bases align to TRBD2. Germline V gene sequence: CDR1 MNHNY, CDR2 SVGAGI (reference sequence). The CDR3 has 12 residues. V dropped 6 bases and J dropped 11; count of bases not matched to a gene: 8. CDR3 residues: CASRSAAGEQYF. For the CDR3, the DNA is TGTGCCAGCAGGTCCGCCGCGGGGGAGCAGTATTTT.

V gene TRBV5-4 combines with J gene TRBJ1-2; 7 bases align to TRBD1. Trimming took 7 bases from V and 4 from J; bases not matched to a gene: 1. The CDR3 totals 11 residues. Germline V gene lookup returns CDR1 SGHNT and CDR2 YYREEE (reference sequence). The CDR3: CASGTVYGYTF. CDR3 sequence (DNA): TGTGCCAGCGGGACAGTCTATGGCTACACCTTC.

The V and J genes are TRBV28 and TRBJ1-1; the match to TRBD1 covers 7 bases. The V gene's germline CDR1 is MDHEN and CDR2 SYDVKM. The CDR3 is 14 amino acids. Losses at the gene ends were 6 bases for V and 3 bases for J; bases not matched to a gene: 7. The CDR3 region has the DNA TGTGCCAGCAGCTTTAACAGGGGCTACACTGAAGCTTTCTTT. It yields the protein CASSFNRGYTEAFF. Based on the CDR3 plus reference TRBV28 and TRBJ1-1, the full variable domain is DVKVTQSSRYLVKRTGEKVFLECVQDMDHENMFWYRQDPGLGLRLIYFSYDVKMKEKGDIPEGYSVSREKKERFSLILESASTNQTSMYLCASSFNRGYTEAFFGQGTRLTVV.

CDR3 nucleotide sequence: TGCGCCAGCAGCTTCGTCCCACCAGGGTACCACGAGCAGTACTTC. Encoded protein: CASSFVPPGYHEQYF. The chain has TRBV5-1 and TRBJ2-7; D might be TRBD1 (5 bases). The CDR3 is 15 residues long. CDR1 and CDR2 from the germline V gene are SGHRS and YFSETQ. The V end lost 2 bases, the J end lost 5 bases, and 17 bases lay between the germline ends. The full variable domain, in which reference TRBV5-1 and TRBJ2-7 provide the parts outside the CDR3, is KAGVTQTPRYLIKTRGQQVTLSCSPISGHRSVSWYQQTPGQGLQFLFEYFSETQRNKGNFPGRFSGRQFSNSRSEMNVSTLELGDSALYLCASSFVPPGYHEQYFGPGTRLTVT.

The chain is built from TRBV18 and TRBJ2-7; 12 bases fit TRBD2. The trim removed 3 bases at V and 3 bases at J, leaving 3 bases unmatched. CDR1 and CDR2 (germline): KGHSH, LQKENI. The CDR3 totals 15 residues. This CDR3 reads CASSPTSGGFYEQYF. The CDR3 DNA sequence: TGTGCCAGCTCACCGACTAGCGGGGGTTTCTACGAGCAGTACTTC. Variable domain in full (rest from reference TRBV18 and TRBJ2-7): NAGVMQNPRHLVRRRGQEARLRCSPMKGHSHVYWYRQLPEEGLKFMVYLQKENIIDESGMPKERFSAEFPKEGPSILRIQQVVRGDSAAYFCASSPTSGGFYEQYFGPGTRLTVT.

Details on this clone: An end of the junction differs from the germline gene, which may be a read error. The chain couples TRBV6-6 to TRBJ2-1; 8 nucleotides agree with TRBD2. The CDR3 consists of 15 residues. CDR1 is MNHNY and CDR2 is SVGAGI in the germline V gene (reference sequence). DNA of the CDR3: TGTGCCAACAGTTACCGGCGGGAGGTGGACAATGAGCAGTTCTTC. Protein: CANSYRREVDNEQFF.

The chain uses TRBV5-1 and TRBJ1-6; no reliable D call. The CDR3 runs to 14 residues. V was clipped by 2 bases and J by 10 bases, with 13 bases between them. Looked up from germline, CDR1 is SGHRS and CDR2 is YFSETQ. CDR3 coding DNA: TGCGCCAGCAGCTTCACCGCCTCTGAGTCACCCCTCCACTTT. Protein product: CASSFTASESPLHF.

CDR3 amino acids: CASSLVISGDQETQYF. The DNA of the CDR3 is TGTGCCAGCAGCTTAGTTATTAGCGGGGACCAAGAGACCCAGTACTTC. The chain couples TRBV7-9 to TRBJ2-5, with 8 bases identical to TRBD2. The CDR3 totals 16 residues. Trimming at V came to 1 base and at J to 0 bases, leaving 4 bases not matched to a gene. CDR1 is SEHNR, CDR2 FQNEAQ, per germline (reference sequence). The full variable domain, its missing parts supplied by reference TRBV7-9 and TRBJ2-5, is DTGVSQNPRHKITKRGQNVTFRCDPISEHNRLYWYRQTLGQGPEFLTYFQNEAQLEKSRLLSDRFSAERPKGSFSTLEIQRTEQGDSAMYLCASSLVISGDQETQYFGPGTRLLVL.

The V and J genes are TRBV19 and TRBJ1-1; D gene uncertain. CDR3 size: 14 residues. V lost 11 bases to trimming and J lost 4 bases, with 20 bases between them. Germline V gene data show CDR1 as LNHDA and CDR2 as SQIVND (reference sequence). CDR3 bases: TGTGCCGCCTCCGGGTGGGAGGTGGGCACTGAAGCTTTCTTT. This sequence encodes CAASGWEVGTEAFF. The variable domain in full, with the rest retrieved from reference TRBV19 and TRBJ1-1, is DGGITQSPKYLFRKEGQNVTLSCEQNLNHDAMYWYRQDPGQGLRLIYYSQIVNDFQKGDIAEGYSVSREKKESFPLTVTSAQKNPTAFYLCAASGWEVGTEAFFGQGTRLTVV.

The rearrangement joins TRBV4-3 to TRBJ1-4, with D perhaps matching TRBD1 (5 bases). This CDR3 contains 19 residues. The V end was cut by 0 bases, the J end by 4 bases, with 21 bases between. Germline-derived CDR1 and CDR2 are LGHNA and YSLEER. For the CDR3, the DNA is TGCGCCAGCAGCCAAGATCTGGGCGTATGGGGCTATCTTAATGAAAAACTGTTTTTT. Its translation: CASSQDLGVWGYLNEKLFF.

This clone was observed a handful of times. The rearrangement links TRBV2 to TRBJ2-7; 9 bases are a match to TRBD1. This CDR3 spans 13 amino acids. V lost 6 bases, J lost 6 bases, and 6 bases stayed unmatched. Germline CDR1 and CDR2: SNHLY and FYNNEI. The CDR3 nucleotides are TGTGCCAGCAGCGAACAGGGGGCCTCCGAGCAGTACTTC. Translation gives CASSEQGASEQYF.

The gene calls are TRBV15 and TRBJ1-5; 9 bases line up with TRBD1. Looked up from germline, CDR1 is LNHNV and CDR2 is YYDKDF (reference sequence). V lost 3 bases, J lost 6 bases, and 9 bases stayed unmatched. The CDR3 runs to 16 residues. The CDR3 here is CATSSPGTGSTQPQHF. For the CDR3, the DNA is TGTGCCACCAGCAGTCCAGGGACAGGGTCGACTCAGCCCCAGCATTTT. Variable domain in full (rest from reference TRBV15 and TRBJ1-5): DAMVIQNPRYQVTQFGKPVTLSCSQTLNHNVMYWYQQKSSQAPKLLFHYYDKDFNNEADTPDNFQSRRPNTSFCFLDIRSPGLGDTAMYLCATSSPGTGSTQPQHFGDGTRLSIL.

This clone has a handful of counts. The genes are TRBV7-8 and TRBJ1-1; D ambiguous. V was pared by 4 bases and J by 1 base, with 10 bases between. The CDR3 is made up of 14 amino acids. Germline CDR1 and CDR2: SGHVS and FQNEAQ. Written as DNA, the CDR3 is TGTGCCAGCAGCTCGCTCTTCGGGAACACTGAAGCTTTCTTT. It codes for CASSSLFGNTEAFF. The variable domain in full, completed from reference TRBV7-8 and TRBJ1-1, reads GAGVSQSPRYKVAKRGQDVALRCDPISGHVSLFWYQQALGQGPEFLTYFQNEAQLDKSGLPSDRFFAERPEGSVSTLKIQRTQQEDSAVYLCASSSLFGNTEAFFGQGTRLTVV.

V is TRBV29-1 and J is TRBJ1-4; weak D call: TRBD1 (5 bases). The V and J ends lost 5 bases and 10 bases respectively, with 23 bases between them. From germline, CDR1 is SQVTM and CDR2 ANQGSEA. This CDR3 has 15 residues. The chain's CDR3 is CSVTLTGTGGLKLFF. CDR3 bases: TGCAGCGTTACCCTCACAGGCACCGGGGGTCTAAAACTGTTTTTT.

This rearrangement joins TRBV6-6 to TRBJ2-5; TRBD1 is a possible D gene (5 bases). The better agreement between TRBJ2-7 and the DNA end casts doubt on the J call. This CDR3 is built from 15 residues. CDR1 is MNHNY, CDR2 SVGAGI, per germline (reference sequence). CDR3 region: CASSYSTSQGHEQYF. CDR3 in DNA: TGTGCCAGCAGTTACTCGACGTCGCAGGGCCACGAGCAGTACTTC.

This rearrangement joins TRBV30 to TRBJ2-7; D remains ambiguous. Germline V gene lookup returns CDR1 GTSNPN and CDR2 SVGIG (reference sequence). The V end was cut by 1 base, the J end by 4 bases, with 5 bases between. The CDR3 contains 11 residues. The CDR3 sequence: CAWSEQYEQYF. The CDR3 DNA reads TGTGCCTGGAGTGAACAGTACGAGCAGTACTTC.

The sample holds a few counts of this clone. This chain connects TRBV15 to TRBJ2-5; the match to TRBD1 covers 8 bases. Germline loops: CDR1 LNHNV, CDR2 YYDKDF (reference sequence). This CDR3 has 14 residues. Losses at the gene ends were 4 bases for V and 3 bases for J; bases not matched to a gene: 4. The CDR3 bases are TGTGCCACCAGCATGGACAGGGTCGAAGAGACCCAGTACTTC. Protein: CATSMDRVEETQYF.

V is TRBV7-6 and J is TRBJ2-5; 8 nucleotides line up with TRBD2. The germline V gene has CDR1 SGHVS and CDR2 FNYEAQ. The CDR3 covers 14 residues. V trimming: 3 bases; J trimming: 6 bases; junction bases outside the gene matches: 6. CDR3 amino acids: CASSLGLGSKTQYF. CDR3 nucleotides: TGTGCCAGCAGCTTGGGACTAGGGAGCAAGACCCAGTACTTC. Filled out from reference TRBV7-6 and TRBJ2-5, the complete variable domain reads GAGVSQSPRYKVTKRGQDVALRCDPISGHVSLYWYRQALGQGPEFLTYFNYEAQQDKSGLPNDRFSAERPEGSISTLTIQRTEQRDSAMYRCASSLGLGSKTQYFGPGTRLLVL.